The table lists the clone carrying this T cell receptor beta chain with a count of one. The antigen is undetermined. These data originate in a study of cytomegalovirus exposure and HLA in healthy donors. Study-level information: Earlier work reported approximately 100 million unique TCR beta sequences from 180 million or so T cells. Unique TCRs numbering around 85 million, obtained from HLA-typed donors, made up an early data release.

Whole-study results and caveats: Common viral pathogens (according to a later analysis) appeared linked to several of the most significant clusters.

Healthy people donating bone marrow made up the donors. PCR employed 60 Vbeta and 13 Jbeta primers. Some clones are missing from TCRdb's copy, which holds only in-frame ones; the method was immunoSEQ multiplex PCR. The sample consists of around 100,000 clones, about four fifths of them appearing once. From germline, CDR1 is ENHRY and CDR2 SYGVKD. CDR3 size: 13 residues. Deletions cut 0 bases from V and 7 bases from J, with 7 bases between. This TCR derives from a woman between 18 and 29 years old in good health and CMV-seropositive. The sequenced material came from PBMCs. The chain recombines TRBV10-3 with TRBJ2-1; D gene uncertain. The CDR3, as DNA: TGTGCCATCAGTGAGTCGAACGGGAATGAGCAGTTCTTC. This codes for CAISESNGNEQFF.